This T cell receptor beta chain is drawn from a study of monozygotic twins with cystic fibrosis. Study at large: Approximately 3 micrograms of fragmented DNA underwent approximately 15 PCR cycles for library preparation. Overall study results and limits: Monozygotic CF twins shared more identical nucleotide clonotypes than unrelated patients.

Per germline, CDR1 SEHNR and CDR2 FQNEAQ (reference sequence). This CDR3 is 16 amino acids long. V was shortened by 1 base and J by 2 bases, with 14 bases between the two germline ends. In regard to this clone: The antigen is not known.

Only in-frame clones appear in the TCRdb table, and some are missing; sequencing was by immunoSEQ multiplex PCR. The profile shows 20,000 or so clones, about 86% of them singletons. Sample: blood. The V and J genes are TRBV7-9 and TRBJ2-5; D is possibly TRBD1 or TRBD2 (6 bases each). The sequence was collected from a woman in her thirties with cystic fibrosis. CDR3 sequence reads: CASSLGAGTPQETQYF. The DNA for the CDR3 is TGTGCCAGCAGCTTAGGGGCGGGGACACCACAAGAGACCCAGTACTTC.